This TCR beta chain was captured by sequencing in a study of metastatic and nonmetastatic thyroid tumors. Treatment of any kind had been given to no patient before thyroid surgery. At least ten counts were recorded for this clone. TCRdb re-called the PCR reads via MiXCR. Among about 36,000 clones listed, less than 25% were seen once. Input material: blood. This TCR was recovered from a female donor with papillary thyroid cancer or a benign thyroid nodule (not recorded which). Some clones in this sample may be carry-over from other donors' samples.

In DNA form, the CDR3 reads TGCGCCAGCAGCCCTGACAGCTCCTACGAGCAGTACTTC. It codes for CASSPDSSYEQYF. This rearrangement joins TRBV5-1 to TRBJ2-7; weak D call: TRBD1 (5 bases). Germline V gene data show CDR1 as SGHRS and CDR2 as YFSETQ. The CDR3 runs to 13 residues. Trimming left V 4 bases short and J 0 bases short, with 8 bases between.